These 20 T cell receptor beta chains originate from one sample sequenced in a study of cytomegalovirus exposure and HLA in healthy donors. PCR was performed using 60 Vbeta and 13 Jbeta primers. The assay was immunoSEQ multiplex PCR, and TCRdb's table has in-frame clones only and misses some. The table includes around 94,000 clones, over 70% detected once. The sample comprised PBMCs. The receptors were gathered from a woman in her 40s in good health and CMV-seronegative.

CDR3 protein: CASRRHDSNQPQHF. Written as DNA, the CDR3 is TGTGCCAGCAGACGACATGATAGCAATCAGCCCCAGCATTTT. V is TRBV6-5 and J is TRBJ1-5; D unclear. Between the trimmed V and J ends, which lost 6 bases and 0 bases, there was a span of 9 bases. This CDR3 region has 14 residues. Germline lookup yields CDR1 MNHEY and CDR2 SVGAGI.

The chain has TRBV5-1 and TRBJ2-1, with 10 nucleotides matching TRBD2. V shed 3 bases and J 5 bases; nucleotides not matched to a gene: 14. Germline assignment: CDR1 SGHRS and CDR2 YFSETQ. This CDR3 region has 18 residues. The chain's CDR3 is CASSSLSATSGLNNEQFF. The CDR3 nucleotides are TGCGCCAGCAGCTCCCTATCGGCGACTAGCGGGCTCAACAATGAGCAGTTCTTC.

The chain is built from TRBV28 and TRBJ1-4; the match to TRBD1 covers 9 bases. The germline gives CDR1 MDHEN, CDR2 SYDVKM. CDR3 length equals 15 residues. With V trimmed by 3 bases and J by 8 bases, 7 bases remained unmatched. DNA of the CDR3: TGTGCCAGCAGTTTCCAGACAGGGGGGTACGAAAAACTGTTTTTT. As protein: CASSFQTGGYEKLFF. Supplemented by reference TRBV28 and TRBJ1-4, the full variable domain reads DVKVTQSSRYLVKRTGEKVFLECVQDMDHENMFWYRQDPGLGLRLIYFSYDVKMKEKGDIPEGYSVSREKKERFSLILESASTNQTSMYLCASSFQTGGYEKLFFGSGTQLSVL.

This chain connects TRBV29-1 to TRBJ1-1; no firm D call. Germline-derived CDR1 and CDR2 are SQVTM and ANQGSEA. The CDR3 consists of 12 residues. V lost 4 bases to trimming and J lost 0 bases, with 6 bases between them. CDR3 protein: CSVGGMNTEAFF. The CDR3 DNA reads as TGCAGCGTTGGAGGGATGAACACTGAAGCTTTCTTT.

The rearrangement links TRBV6-1 to TRBJ1-2; 10 nucleotides line up with TRBD1. Trimming took 2 bases from V and 8 from J; bases not matched to a gene: 14. This CDR3 is built from 17 residues. The germline V gene encodes CDR1 MNHNS and CDR2 SASEGT. The CDR3 nucleotides read TGTGCCAGCAGTGAATTAACCGGGACAGGGGATACGGGGGGCTACACCTTC. Encoded protein: CASSELTGTGDTGGYTF.

As for this clone: No conserved phenylalanine or tryptophan ends this CDR3, so it is likely a read error. The chain joins TRBV18 to TRBJ1-3; D ambiguous. The CDR3 consists of 14 residues. In germline, CDR1 is KGHSH, CDR2 LQKENI. V lost 6 bases to trimming and J lost 0 bases, with 9 bases between them. CDR3 bases: TGTGCCAGCTCGCCTCTAGACTCTGGAAACACCATATATGTT. Its translation: CASSPLDSGNTIYV.

This chain links TRBV11-2 with TRBJ2-6, with TRBD2 as a possible D gene (5 bases). Germline assignment: CDR1 SGHAT and CDR2 FQNNGV. Trimming took 5 bases from V and 3 from J, leaving 11 bases between them. The CDR3 totals 15 residues. CDR3 residues: CASSLSGLGANVLTF. Here the CDR3 DNA reads TGTGCCAGCAGCCTGAGCGGCCTTGGGGCCAACGTCCTGACTTTC.

This clone was seen more than once but under ten times. V and J are TRBV29-1 and TRBJ1-1, with 7 positions matching TRBD1. V trimming: 7 bases; J trimming: 1 base; junction bases outside the gene matches: 6. Germline V CDR1 and CDR2: SQVTM, ANQGSEA. The CDR3 spans 13 residues. The CDR3 loop is CSAQGEKNTEAFF. CDR3 coding DNA: TGCAGCGCCCAGGGGGAAAAGAACACTGAAGCTTTCTTT.

CDR3: CASRKDRDSYEQYF. In DNA form, the CDR3 reads TGTGCCAGCAGGAAAGACAGGGACTCCTACGAGCAGTACTTC. V gene TRBV7-2 combines with J gene TRBJ2-7; 7 bases are shared with TRBD1. Germline lookup yields CDR1 SGHTA and CDR2 FQGNSA. With V trimmed by 6 bases and J by 0 bases, 5 bases remained unmatched. The length of the CDR3 is 14 residues.

This chain uses TRBV7-6 with TRBJ2-7; 7 nucleotides match TRBD1. Germline CDR1 SGHVS, CDR2 FNYEAQ. Trimming cost V 5 bases and J 2 bases; bases outside gene matches: 9. The CDR3 has 15 amino acids. CDR3: CASSPTRDSTYEQYF. DNA of the CDR3: TGTGCCAGCAGCCCAACGAGGGACAGTACCTACGAGCAGTACTTC. The complete variable domain, with remaining parts taken from reference TRBV7-6 and TRBJ2-7, reads GAGVSQSPRYKVTKRGQDVALRCDPISGHVSLYWYRQALGQGPEFLTYFNYEAQQDKSGLPNDRFSAERPEGSISTLTIQRTEQRDSAMYRCASSPTRDSTYEQYFGPGTRLTVT.

V usage is TRBV4-1 and J usage is TRBJ2-7, with TRBD2 identical over 7 bases. Per the germline V gene, CDR1 is MGHRA and CDR2 is YSYEKL. Trimming took 1 base from V and 6 from J; bases not matched to a gene: 6. The CDR3 contains 14 residues. The CDR3 region is CASSQGGGVGEQYF. DNA for the CDR3: TGCGCCAGCAGCCAAGGTGGGGGGGTGGGCGAGCAGTACTTC.

This chain uses TRBV29-1 with TRBJ1-2, with 8 bases lining up with TRBD1. Germline CDR1 and CDR2: SQVTM and ANQGSEA. J gave up 7 bases and V 7 bases, and 11 bases lay outside the gene matches. The CDR3 totals 13 residues. DNA of the CDR3: TGCAGCGACTACCAGGGGGCTAGAGGTGGCTACACCTTC. It specifies CSDYQGARGGYTF.

The chain links TRBV4-3 to TRBJ1-2; possible D gene TRBD1, 5 bases. The V gene lost 0 bases and the J gene lost 6 bases, with 14 bases spanning the gap. The V gene's germline CDR1 is LGHNA and CDR2 YSLEER. This CDR3 contains 15 residues. The CDR3 sequence is CASSQDQGRVNGYTF. The CDR3 DNA reads TGCGCCAGCAGCCAAGATCAAGGCAGGGTAAATGGCTACACCTTC.

This clone has ten or more counts. The rearrangement uses TRBV6-1 and TRBJ1-4; the D gene is possibly TRBD1 (5 bases). This CDR3 contains 16 residues. In germline, CDR1 is MNHNS, CDR2 SASEGT. V was shortened by 2 bases and J by 2 bases, with 12 bases between the two germline ends. DNA of the CDR3: TGTGCCAGCAGTGAAAGGGGTCTTTTGACTAATGAAAAACTGTTTTTT. Residues: CASSERGLLTNEKLFF.

The chain uses TRBV6-1 and TRBJ2-3, with D possibly being TRBD2 (5 bases). With 6 bases removed from V and 1 base from J, the gap between germline ends came to 14 bases. Germline values: CDR1 MNHNS, CDR2 SASEGT. The CDR3 consists of 15 residues. CDR3 sequence (DNA): TGTGCCAGCAGCAGGTTAGCGTTCGGCACAGATACGCAGTATTTT. Its translation: CASSRLAFGTDTQYF.

This clone was observed a single time. The rearrangement links TRBV7-2 to TRBJ1-4; D is perhaps TRBD1 (6 bases). V lost 3 bases, J lost 4 bases, and 9 bases lay in between. Germline assignment: CDR1 SGHTA and CDR2 FQGNSA. This CDR3 has 14 residues. CDR3 loop: CASSFGRGNEKLFF. The CDR3, as DNA: TGTGCCAGCAGCTTCGGCAGGGGTAATGAAAAACTGTTTTTT. The variable domain in full, completed from reference TRBV7-2 and TRBJ1-4, reads GAGVSQSPSNKVTEKGKDVELRCDPISGHTALYWYRQSLGQGLEFLIYFQGNSAPDKSGLPSDRFSAERTGGSVSTLTIQRTQQEDSAVYLCASSFGRGNEKLFFGSGTQLSVL.

The chain recombines TRBV5-6 with TRBJ1-1; D is ambiguous. Trimming left V 0 bases short and J 0 bases short, with 15 bases between. Germline V CDR1 and CDR2: SGHDT, YYEEEE. CDR3 length: 17 amino acids. This chain's CDR3 is CASSLGPGVGMNTEAFF. As DNA, the CDR3 is TGTGCCAGCAGCTTGGGGCCCGGGGTGGGAATGAACACTGAAGCTTTCTTT. Based on the CDR3 plus reference TRBV5-6 and TRBJ1-1, the full variable domain is DAGVTQSPTHLIKTRGQQVTLRCSPKSGHDTVSWYQQALGQGPQFIFQYYEEEERQRGNFPDRFSGHQFPNYSSELNVNALLLGDSALYLCASSLGPGVGMNTEAFFGQGTRLTVV.

The J gene is TRBJ2-7, the V gene TRBV6-5, with 7 bases matching TRBD1. Germline V gene lookup returns CDR1 MNHEY and CDR2 SVGAGI. Losses at the gene ends were 5 bases for V and 5 bases for J; bases not matched to a gene: 3. This CDR3 has 12 amino acids. The CDR3: CASSTGTDEQYF. The CDR3 bases are TGTGCCAGCAGTACAGGGACAGACGAGCAGTACTTC.

This sequence joins TRBV6-1 and TRBJ1-2; 9 bases fit TRBD1. This CDR3 region has 12 residues. CDR1 MNHNS and CDR2 SASEGT come from the germline V gene. Trimming removed 6 bases from V and 8 bases from J; junction bases left unmatched: 4. CDR3 protein: CASSWTGVGYTF. CDR3 DNA sequence: TGTGCCAGCAGCTGGACAGGGGTAGGCTACACCTTC.

The rearrangement uses TRBV7-9 and TRBJ1-2; the D gene is possibly TRBD1 (6 bases). Trimming removed 3 bases at V and 5 bases at J, with 13 bases between. Germline lookup yields CDR1 SEHNR and CDR2 FQNEAQ (reference sequence). This CDR3 is 14 amino acids long. The CDR3 DNA sequence: TGTGCCAGCAGCTTTGGGGACAATATTTATGGCTACACCTTC. This codes for CASSFGDNIYGYTF.